This T cell receptor (beta chain) was recorded in a study of CD8 T cells in ankylosing spondylitis. Regarding the study as a whole: Made up of under ten highly homologous variants, a TCR beta motif appeared characteristic of ankylosing spondylitis blood.

TCRdb analysed the 5' RACE reads with MiXCR anew, one entry per CDR3 protein. The sample contains 750,000 to 850,000 distinct CDR3 sequences, roughly 10% of which appear only once. Trimming at V came to 2 bases and at J to 5 bases, leaving 10 bases not matched to a gene. There are 16 residues in the CDR3. Per germline, CDR1 KGHSH and CDR2 LQKENI. This clonotype was seen only a few times. As yet, its antigen is unknown. The sample comprised blood, either unsorted or a sorted T cell fraction (not recorded which). The sequence was obtained from a male donor with ankylosing spondylitis. The chain is built from TRBV18 and TRBJ2-5, with 8 bases fitting TRBD2. CDR3 coding DNA: TGTGCCAGCTCACCAGTACTAGCGGCACTAGGGGAGACCCAGTACTTC. Translating gives CASSPVLAALGETQYF.